A single sample is the source of the 19 T cell receptor beta chains below, sequenced in a study of PD-1 blockade in classical Hodgkin lymphoma (dated by TCRdb to 2019 to 2021). Libraries were constructed by the immunoSEQ multiplex PCR assay. The table was pulled from immuneACCESS by TCRdb, which kept in-frame rearrangements only. Such tables lose some clones; where checked, under half of the loss comes from unresolved V genes, and the rest has no known cause. This sample comprises about 47,000 clones, over 70% of them detected only once. Approximately 18% of the sample belongs to the ten largest clones. The sample's time point, from its label and the paper: cycle 4 day 1 (C4D1), after 6 weeks of nivolumab. All trial patients had relapsed after autologous stem cell transplantation, with cohorts A, B and C differing in prior brentuximab vedotin exposure. This specimen consisted of peripheral blood mononuclear cells (PBMCs), obtained before the fourth cycle of nivolumab. The receptors were sampled from a human donor with classical Hodgkin lymphoma.

The V call is TRBV5-1, the J call TRBJ2-1, with TRBD2 as a possible D gene (7 bases). This CDR3 has 16 residues. The germline gives CDR1 SGHRS, CDR2 YFSETQ. V dropped 4 bases and J dropped 8 bases, with 22 bases sitting between them. The CDR3 reads CASSLVSGGLIDEQFF. CDR3 nucleotide sequence: TGCGCCAGCAGCCTCGTCTCGGGGGGCCTAATAGATGAGCAGTTCTTC.

The chain couples TRBV5-1 to TRBJ1-1; D is undetermined. The CDR3 has 13 amino acids. V was shortened by 3 bases and J by 4 bases, with 10 bases between the two germline ends. Germline V gives CDR1 SGHRS, CDR2 YFSETQ. CDR3: CASSSGGFTEAFF. Written as DNA, the CDR3 is TGCGCCAGCAGCTCTGGCGGATTCACTGAAGCTTTCTTT.

This clone was counted ten times or more. The CDR3 sequence: CSVEGQGVTDTQYF. CDR3 DNA sequence: TGCAGCGTTGAAGGACAGGGCGTTACAGATACGCAGTATTTT. The chain combines TRBV29-1 with TRBJ2-3; 7 bases are shared with TRBD1. The CDR3 consists of 14 residues. V lost 1 base and J lost 3; bases outside the gene matches: 4. CDR1 is SQVTM and CDR2 is ANQGSEA in the germline V gene.

The chain combines TRBV6-1 with TRBJ2-7, with D unresolved. CDR1 is MNHNS and CDR2 is SASEGT in the germline V gene. V lost 5 bases to trimming and J lost 4 bases, with 15 bases between them. The CDR3 is 14 residues long. The CDR3 protein is CASSPVARIYEQYF. The DNA of the CDR3 is TGTGCCAGCAGTCCGGTGGCGAGGATATACGAGCAGTACTTC.

This clone showed up just a few times. The V and J genes are TRBV7-2 and TRBJ2-2; 11 bases align to TRBD2. V trimming: 2 bases; J trimming: 6 bases; junction bases outside the gene matches: 5. The CDR3 covers 16 residues. Germline loops: CDR1 SGHTA, CDR2 FQGNSA. The DNA for the CDR3 is TGTGCCAGCAGCTTAAATAGCGGGGGGGCCGCCGGGGAGCTGTTTTTT. As protein: CASSLNSGGAAGELFF. Combining the CDR3 with reference TRBV7-2 and TRBJ2-2 gives the whole variable domain GAGVSQSPSNKVTEKGKDVELRCDPISGHTALYWYRQSLGQGLEFLIYFQGNSAPDKSGLPSDRFSAERTGGSVSTLTIQRTQQEDSAVYLCASSLNSGGAAGELFFGEGSRLTVL.

V is TRBV15 and J is TRBJ1-1; D gene uncertain. This CDR3 region has 16 residues. Germline CDR1 LNHNV, CDR2 YYDKDF (reference sequence). V gave up 0 bases and J gave up 3 bases, with 14 bases separating them. The CDR3 here is CATSRDFEGWDTEAFF. CDR3 sequence (DNA): TGTGCCACCAGCAGAGATTTCGAAGGGTGGGACACTGAAGCTTTCTTT.

V usage is TRBV7-9 and J usage is TRBJ1-6, with D perhaps TRBD1 (5 bases). The length of the CDR3 is 14 residues. V was pared by 3 bases and J by 9 bases, with 12 bases between. CDR1 and CDR2 (germline): SEHNR, FQNEAQ (reference sequence). CDR3 protein: CASSFWDGGSPLHF. The CDR3 coding sequence is TGTGCCAGCAGCTTTTGGGACGGCGGTTCACCCCTCCACTTT.

The rearrangement uses TRBV7-6 and TRBJ1-2; the match to TRBD1 covers 7 bases. The CDR3 sequence is 17 residues long. Germline-derived CDR1 and CDR2 are SGHVS and FNYEAQ. V dropped 5 bases and J dropped 0; count of bases not matched to a gene: 12. In nucleotides, the CDR3 is TGTGCCAGCAGCCCGCAGACAGGGACCCCTACTAACTATGGCTACACCTTC. Protein product: CASSPQTGTPTNYGYTF.

The chain employs TRBV27 and TRBJ1-1, with unresolved D. The CDR3 extends over 16 amino acids. The germline V gene has CDR1 MNHEY and CDR2 SMNVEV (reference sequence). Trimming took 2 bases from V and 1 from J, leaving 14 bases between them. The CDR3 bases are TGTGCCAGCAGTTTAGGGCGGGCGGGCCCGAACACTGAAGCTTTCTTT. Its protein product is CASSLGRAGPNTEAFF.

The chain carries TRBV10-3 and TRBJ2-3, with TRBD2 matching 8 bases. CDR3 length: 16 amino acids. Germline assignment: CDR1 ENHRY and CDR2 SYGVKD. V lost 4 bases to trimming and J lost 5 bases; unmatched junction nucleotides: 11. The CDR3 protein is CAISGGPSGRGDTQYF. DNA for the CDR3: TGTGCCATCAGTGGAGGACCTAGCGGGCGAGGAGATACGCAGTATTTT.

This chain joins TRBV10-3 and TRBJ2-3; tentatively, D is TRBD2 (6 bases). The ends were cut back, 9 bases at V and 0 bases at J, with 7 bases in the middle. From germline, CDR1 is ENHRY and CDR2 SYGVKD. CDR3 size: 12 residues. The DNA of the CDR3 is TGTGCCATTAGCGGTAGCACAGATACGCAGTATTTT. It yields the protein CAISGSTDTQYF.

This clone was counted only a few times. The genes are TRBV5-1 and TRBJ2-3; 7 bases are a match to TRBD2. Germline CDR1 reads SGHRS; CDR2 reads YFSETQ. The CDR3 spans 16 residues. V lost 4 bases to trimming and J lost 2 bases; unmatched junction nucleotides: 10. The CDR3 sequence is CASSGMGGGDTDTQYF. The CDR3 coding sequence is TGCGCCAGCAGCGGGATGGGCGGGGGTGACACAGATACGCAGTATTTT.

The V gene is TRBV18, the J gene TRBJ2-2, with a tentative D call TRBD1 (6 bases). The germline gives CDR1 KGHSH, CDR2 LQKENI. Deletions cut 3 bases from V and 9 bases from J, with 11 bases between. CDR3 length equals 13 residues. Written as DNA, the CDR3 is TGTGCCAGCTCACCGCTACAGGGCCGGGAGCTGTTTTTT. Translation: CASSPLQGRELFF.

The chain employs TRBV29-1 and TRBJ1-2; perhaps TRBD1 as D (5 bases). The CDR3 extends over 11 amino acids. Trimming cost V 6 bases and J 7 bases, with 12 bases left between them. The germline V gene has CDR1 SQVTM and CDR2 ANQGSEA. In nucleotides, the CDR3 is TGCAGCGTGGGGGGGGGGTTTGGCTACACCTTC. Its translation: CSVGGGFGYTF.

V gene TRBV13 combines with J gene TRBJ2-3, with D perhaps given as TRBD1 or TRBD2 (5 bases each). The V end was cut by 5 bases, the J end by 4 bases, with 13 bases between. Per germline, CDR1 PRHDT and CDR2 FYEKMQ (reference sequence). The CDR3 totals 14 residues. The CDR3 loop reads CASSPESGPDTQYF. In DNA form, the CDR3 reads TGTGCCAGCAGCCCGGAATCGGGGCCAGATACGCAGTATTTT.

This chain links TRBV30 with TRBJ2-5, with D unresolved. The CDR3 runs 11 residues. Looked up from germline, CDR1 is GTSNPN and CDR2 is SVGIG (reference sequence). With 1 base removed from V and 2 bases from J, the gap between germline ends came to 2 bases. The CDR3 nucleotides read TGTGCCTGGAGTGCACAAGAGACCCAGTACTTC. Protein: CAWSAQETQYF.

The J gene is TRBJ2-1, the V gene TRBV5-6, with 7 bases that match TRBD2. In germline, CDR1 is SGHDT, CDR2 YYEEEE. The CDR3 has 19 amino acids. The ends lost 1 base at V and 0 bases at J; junction bases unmatched: 13. The DNA for the CDR3 is TGTGCCAGCAGCTTGATCGGGGTAATAGGGAGGGCCTCCTACAATGAGCAGTTCTTC. As protein: CASSLIGVIGRASYNEQFF.

This chain links TRBV9 with TRBJ2-5; D might be TRBD1 or TRBD2, each matching 5 bases. The CDR3 totals 14 residues. In germline, CDR1 is SGDLS, CDR2 YYNGEE. Trimming cost V 4 bases and J 4 bases, with 14 bases left between them. CDR3 loop: CASSPRIGTETQYF. CDR3 DNA sequence: TGTGCCAGCAGCCCCCGGATTGGGACAGAGACCCAGTACTTC.

This chain uses TRBV5-6 with TRBJ2-1; tentatively, D is TRBD2 (6 bases). Trimming pared 1 base from V and 1 base from J, leaving 9 bases between. From germline, CDR1 is SGHDT and CDR2 YYEEEE. This CDR3 has 15 residues. The CDR3 loop reads CASSLRAGSYNEQFF. The DNA of the CDR3 is TGTGCCAGCAGCTTGAGGGCGGGGTCCTACAATGAGCAGTTCTTC.